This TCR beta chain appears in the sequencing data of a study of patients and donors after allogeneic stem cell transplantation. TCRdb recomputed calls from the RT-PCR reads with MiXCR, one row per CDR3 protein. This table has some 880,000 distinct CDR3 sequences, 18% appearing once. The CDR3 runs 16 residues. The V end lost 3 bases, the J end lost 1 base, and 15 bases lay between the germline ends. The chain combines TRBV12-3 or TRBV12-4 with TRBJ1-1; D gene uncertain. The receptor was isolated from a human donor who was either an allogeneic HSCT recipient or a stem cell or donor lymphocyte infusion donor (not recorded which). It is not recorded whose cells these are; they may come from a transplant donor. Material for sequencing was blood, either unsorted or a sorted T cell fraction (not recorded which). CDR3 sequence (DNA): TGTGCCAGCAGTTTCCCCGGGGAGGCTCGGAACACTGAAGCTTTCTTT. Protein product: CASSFPGEARNTEAFF.